What follows are 26 T cell receptor beta chains derived from one specimen sequenced in a study of T cells in Graves' hyperthyroidism and ophthalmopathy. There were TCR beta CDR3 regions amplified from RNA transcripts. The HTBI set primed first-round TCR CDR3 RT-PCR. TCRdb fed the multiplex PCR reads into MiXCR, producing one record per CDR3 protein. The sample records 300,000 to 400,000 distinct CDR3 sequences, around a sixth being singletons. Sequenced material: blood. These receptors all come from a woman aged 45 to 65 with Graves' hyperthyroidism.

The chain combines TRBV3-1 with TRBJ1-2; 9 bases fit TRBD1. The CDR3 is 14 amino acids. V lost 1 base, J lost 4 bases, and 1 base stayed unmatched. CDR1 and CDR2 from the germline V gene are LGHDT and YNNKEL (reference sequence). CDR3 nucleotide sequence: TGTGCCAGCAGCCAAGGGGACAGGGTCTATGGCTACACCTTC. As protein: CASSQGDRVYGYTF. Full variable domain (rest looked up from reference TRBV3-1 and TRBJ1-2): DTAVSQTPKYLVTQMGNDKSIKCEQNLGHDTMYWYKQDSKKFLKIMFSYNNKELIINETVPNRFSPKSPDKAHLNLHINSLELGDSAVYFCASSQGDRVYGYTFGSGTRLTVV.

The V and J genes are TRBV7-9 and TRBJ2-6; D assignment may be TRBD1 or TRBD2 (6 bases each). The CDR3 consists of 16 residues. The germline V gene has CDR1 SEHNR and CDR2 FQNEAQ (reference sequence). V was pared by 2 bases and J by 2 bases, with 10 bases between. As DNA, the CDR3 is TGTGCCAGCAGCTTACTTGGGGGGCCTGGGGCCAACGTCCTGACTTTC. It yields the protein CASSLLGGPGANVLTF. The full variable domain, in which reference TRBV7-9 and TRBJ2-6 provide the parts outside the CDR3, is DTGVSQNPRHKITKRGQNVTFRCDPISEHNRLYWYRQTLGQGPEFLTYFQNEAQLEKSRLLSDRFSAERPKGSFSTLEIQRTEQGDSAMYLCASSLLGGPGANVLTFGAGSRLTVL.

This clonotype was seen just once. V is TRBV6-1 and J is TRBJ2-7, with TRBD2 matching over 7 bases. CDR1 MNHNS and CDR2 SASEGT come from the germline V gene. CDR3 length: 14 amino acids. The V and J ends lost 7 bases and 0 bases, in that order; junction bases with no gene match: 6. In DNA, the CDR3 is TGTGCCAGCAACCTAGCGGACAACTCCTACGAGCAGTACTTC. Translating gives CASNLADNSYEQYF.

This chain links TRBV7-9 with TRBJ1-2; D is undetermined. Trimming cost V 1 base and J 0 bases, with 9 bases left between them. CDR1 and CDR2 from the germline V gene are SEHNR and FQNEAQ (reference sequence). The CDR3 spans 15 residues. The CDR3 bases are TGTGCCAGCAGCTTAGACGAAATAACTAACTATGGCTACACCTTC. Protein product: CASSLDEITNYGYTF.

This clonotype was observed a handful of times. The chain uses TRBV2 and TRBJ1-5, with 8 positions matching TRBD1. CDR1 and CDR2 (germline): SNHLY, FYNNEI. The CDR3 covers 15 residues. Trimming removed 6 bases from V and 2 bases from J; junction bases left unmatched: 6. The CDR3 loop reads CASRSRGPGNQPQHF. CDR3 bases: TGTGCCAGCAGGTCCAGGGGGCCAGGCAATCAGCCCCAGCATTTT.

The rearrangement joins TRBV9 to TRBJ2-3, with D maybe TRBD2 (6 bases). V lost 3 bases and J lost 2, with 10 bases in between. CDR1 SGDLS and CDR2 YYNGEE come from the germline V gene. The CDR3 loop spans 14 amino acids. CDR3 sequence (DNA): TGTGCCAGCAGCGCGACTAGTTACACAGATACGCAGTATTTT. It yields the protein CASSATSYTDTQYF.

This clonotype was seen more than once but under ten times. J is TRBJ2-7 and V is TRBV4-1, with 9 nucleotides matching TRBD2. V lost 0 bases and J lost 5; bases outside the gene matches: 5. There are 15 residues in the CDR3. In germline, CDR1 is MGHRA, CDR2 YSYEKL. DNA of the CDR3: TGCGCCAGCAGCCAAGATGGGGCGGGAGGGGACGAGCAGTACTTC. Amino acid sequence: CASSQDGAGGDEQYF.

On this clonotype itself: A much more abundant neighbour one base away suggests this may be a read error. This sequence joins TRBV7-3 and TRBJ1-2, with TRBD1 identical over 7 bases. This CDR3 comprises 13 residues. CDR1 is SGHTA and CDR2 is FQGTGA in the germline V gene. V gave up 5 bases and J gave up 5 bases; unmatched junction bases: 5. Here the CDR3 reads CASSPGTEYGYTF. The CDR3 DNA reads as TGTGCCAGCAGCCCCGGGACAGAATATGGCTACACCTTC.

This clonotype was detected ten times or more. The chain joins TRBV5-1 to TRBJ1-4; D is unresolved. V lost 4 bases and J lost 7, with 11 bases in between. This CDR3 has 13 residues. CDR1 SGHRS and CDR2 YFSETQ come from the germline V gene. In DNA, the CDR3 is TGCGCCAGCAGCCTAGAAGGGAGTGAAAAACTGTTTTTT. Its protein product is CASSLEGSEKLFF.

Only a few counts were recorded for this clonotype. The chain employs TRBV7-9 and TRBJ2-2, with 10 bases matching TRBD1. With V trimmed by 10 bases and J by 4 bases, 12 bases remained unmatched. The CDR3 runs 16 residues. Germline lookup yields CDR1 SEHNR and CDR2 FQNEAQ (reference sequence). CDR3 sequence (DNA): TGTGCCACGCGCCTTCCGGGACAGGGGCCCACCGGGGAGCTGTTTTTT. This encodes CATRLPGQGPTGELFF.

V and J are TRBV9 and TRBJ2-3; 9 bases match TRBD2. In germline, CDR1 is SGDLS, CDR2 YYNGEE. Losses at the gene ends were 3 bases for V and 2 bases for J; bases not matched to a gene: 4. The CDR3 has 15 residues. The CDR3 sequence is CASSASGGPTDTQYF. The CDR3 DNA reads TGTGCCAGCAGCGCAAGCGGGGGGCCCACAGATACGCAGTATTTT.

In its sample, this clonotype was seen many times. The V call is TRBV2, the J call TRBJ2-3; 9 nucleotides align to TRBD2. This CDR3 is built from 15 residues. Trimming at V came to 6 bases and at J to 4 bases, leaving 8 bases not matched to a gene. The germline CDR1 and CDR2 sequences are SNHLY and FYNNEI. The CDR3 protein is CASRTTSGLADTQYF. CDR3 DNA sequence: TGTGCCAGCAGAACGACTAGCGGTCTAGCAGATACGCAGTATTTT. Full variable domain (remainder filled in from reference TRBV2 and TRBJ2-3): EPEVTQTPSHQVTQMGQEVILRCVPISNHLYFYWYRQILGQKVEFLVSFYNNEISEKSEIFDDQFSVERPDGSNFTLKIRSTKLEDSAMYFCASRTTSGLADTQYFGPGTRLTVL.

The chain carries TRBV19 and TRBJ2-3, with D perhaps TRBD2 (5 bases). Trimming removed 4 bases at V and 2 bases at J, with 10 bases between. Germline lookup yields CDR1 LNHDA and CDR2 SQIVND (reference sequence). This CDR3 has 14 amino acids. The CDR3 DNA reads TGTGCCAGTAGTAAAATGGGAGACACAGATACGCAGTATTTT. This translates into CASSKMGDTDTQYF. The whole variable domain, remainder taken from reference TRBV19 and TRBJ2-3, is DGGITQSPKYLFRKEGQNVTLSCEQNLNHDAMYWYRQDPGQGLRLIYYSQIVNDFQKGDIAEGYSVSREKKESFPLTVTSAQKNPTAFYLCASSKMGDTDTQYFGPGTRLTVL.

This clonotype has ten or more counts. This chain links TRBV28 with TRBJ2-7; D gene unclear. Germline lookup yields CDR1 MDHEN and CDR2 SYDVKM. V dropped 5 bases and J dropped 2 bases, with 13 bases sitting between them. This CDR3 has 14 residues. The CDR3, as DNA: TGTGCCAGCAGTCCCGGACCCAGGCCCTACGAGCAGTACTTC. This codes for CASSPGPRPYEQYF.

The chain uses TRBV5-4 and TRBJ1-1; maybe TRBD1 (6 bases). The CDR3 has 14 residues. Trimming took off 2 bases at V and 1 base at J, with 9 bases between the two ends. Germline lookup yields CDR1 SGHNT and CDR2 YYREEE (reference sequence). CDR3 in DNA: TGTGCCAGCAGCTTTGGGGGCGGGAACACTGAAGCTTTCTTT. Protein: CASSFGGGNTEAFF.

This clonotype was detected ten times or more. CDR3 sequence (DNA): TGTGCCAGCTCACCAAGACCCACTGAAAAACTGTTTTTT. Its translation: CASSPRPTEKLFF. V gene TRBV18 combines with J gene TRBJ1-4; D unclear. CDR1 KGHSH and CDR2 LQKENI come from the germline V gene. The CDR3 runs to 13 residues. Trimming took 2 bases from V and 7 from J, leaving 8 bases between them.

This clonotype came up a few times. This chain uses TRBV6-1 with TRBJ2-7, with D perhaps TRBD1 (6 bases). The germline V gene has CDR1 MNHNS and CDR2 SASEGT. The V and J ends lost 5 bases and 2 bases respectively, with 16 bases between them. This CDR3 spans 15 amino acids. In DNA, the CDR3 is TGTGCCAGCAGTATCTCCCGGGACACCACCTACGAGCAGTACGTC. It yields the protein CASSISRDTTYEQYV.

Note on this clonotype: A read error is possible here, since a much larger clone lies one base away. The chain uses TRBV6-1 and TRBJ2-5, with TRBD2 matching 12 bases. Trimming at V came to 7 bases and at J to 3 bases, leaving 9 bases not matched to a gene. Germline V lookup: CDR1 MNHNS, CDR2 SASEGT. The CDR3 loop spans 16 amino acids. This CDR3 is CASIRLAGDHEETQYF. Here the CDR3 DNA reads TGTGCCAGCATCCGACTAGCGGGAGACCACGAAGAGACCCAGTACTTC.

The chain employs TRBV19 and TRBJ2-3; unclear D gene. Trimming removed 3 bases from V and 2 bases from J, with 9 bases in between. The V gene's germline CDR1 is LNHDA and CDR2 SQIVND (reference sequence). This CDR3 is built from 14 residues. The CDR3 DNA is TGTGCCAGTAGTATCGCCTTTTACACAGATACGCAGTATTTT. This encodes CASSIAFYTDTQYF.

CDR3: CASSPLGLANYGYTF. The CDR3 coding sequence is TGCGCCAGCAGCCCTCTGGGCTTAGCCAACTATGGCTACACCTTC. V and J are TRBV4-1 and TRBJ1-2; D is unresolved. The CDR3 consists of 15 residues. V was shortened by 4 bases and J by 2 bases, with 14 bases between the two germline ends. The V gene's germline CDR1 is MGHRA and CDR2 YSYEKL.

The chain is built from TRBV5-6 and TRBJ2-1; 8 bases align to TRBD2. The V gene's germline CDR1 is SGHDT and CDR2 YYEEEE. The CDR3 is 15 residues long. V lost 0 bases, J lost 7 bases, and 6 bases stayed unmatched. The CDR3 DNA reads as TGTGCCAGCAGCTTGGCGCTAGCGGGTTGGAATGAGCAGTTCTTC. It specifies CASSLALAGWNEQFF.

This sequence joins TRBV6-1 and TRBJ1-6; TRBD1 is a possible D gene (5 bases). CDR1 and CDR2 from the germline V gene are MNHNS and SASEGT. CDR3 length: 15 residues. The V gene lost 11 bases and the J gene lost 5 bases, with 19 bases spanning the gap. CDR3 protein: CAVRGGLFNNSPLHF. The CDR3, as DNA: TGTGCCGTCCGGGGGGGGTTATTTAATAATTCACCCCTCCACTTT.

This clonotype turned up a few times. J is TRBJ1-3 and V is TRBV3-1; D not resolved. The CDR3 is 14 amino acids. In germline, CDR1 is LGHDT, CDR2 YNNKEL (reference sequence). Trimming shortened V by 5 bases and J by 4 bases, and 12 bases separated the two germline ends. CDR3 in DNA: TGTGCCAGCAGCTGGACGGTCCTGGGAAACACCATATATTTT. It encodes CASSWTVLGNTIYF.

Comments on this clonotype: A read error may explain this, as a much larger clone is one base away. In this CDR3 the conserved last residue, phenylalanine or tryptophan, is missing, so a read error is likely. V is TRBV28 and J is TRBJ2-5; no reliable D call. V was cut by 3 bases and J by 4 bases, with 12 bases left in between. CDR3 size: 14 residues. Germline loops: CDR1 MDHEN, CDR2 SYDVKM. CDR3 loop: CASSFRQSVETQYL. The DNA for the CDR3 is TGTGCCAGCAGTTTTAGGCAGAGCGTAGAGACCCAGTACCTC.

This clonotype was counted ten times or more. V and J are TRBV12-3 or TRBV12-4 and TRBJ1-6; no clear D. The CDR3 has 13 residues. V lost 5 bases and J 6 bases, leaving 8 bases between the germline ends. The CDR3, as DNA: TGTGCCAGCAGTCCCATAGGTAATTCACCCCTCCACTTT. As protein: CASSPIGNSPLHF.

In its sample, this clonotype was seen many times. The rearrangement uses TRBV20-1 and TRBJ1-2, with a possible D match to TRBD1 (5 bases). Trimming cost V 2 bases and J 8 bases, with 12 bases left between them. The length of the CDR3 is 12 residues. Germline CDR1 and CDR2: DFQATT and SNEGSKA (reference sequence). CDR3 region: CSARNTGGGYTF. The CDR3 DNA sequence: TGCAGTGCTAGAAATACTGGGGGAGGCTACACCTTC.